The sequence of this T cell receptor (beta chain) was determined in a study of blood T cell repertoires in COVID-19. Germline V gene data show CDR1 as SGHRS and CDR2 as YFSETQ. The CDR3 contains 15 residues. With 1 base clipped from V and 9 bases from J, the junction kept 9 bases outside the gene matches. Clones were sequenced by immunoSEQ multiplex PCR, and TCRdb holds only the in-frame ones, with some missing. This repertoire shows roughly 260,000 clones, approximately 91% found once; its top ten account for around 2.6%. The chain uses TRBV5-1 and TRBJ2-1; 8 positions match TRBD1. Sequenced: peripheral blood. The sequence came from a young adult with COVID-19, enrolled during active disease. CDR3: CASSLPTGGEGEQFF. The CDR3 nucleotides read TGCGCCAGCAGCTTGCCTACAGGGGGTGAGGGTGAGCAGTTCTTC.